The source of this TCR beta chain is a study of cytomegalovirus exposure and HLA in healthy donors. Looking at the study overall: The same platform was used for the roughly 110 validation repertoires as for the roughly 670 first-cohort repertoires, as reported in a later analysis.

The donors belonged to the roughly 130-subject validation cohort, separate from the approximately 670-subject first cohort. Whole-study findings and limits: The TCR clusters that emerged in the first cohort tended, a later analysis found, to co-occur in the approximately 110 validation repertoires. Most TCR sequences were rare, but some public TCRs occurred in many donors.

In regard to this clone: No antigen is known for it.

Repertoires were generated with immunoSEQ multiplex PCR, while TCRdb's copy carries only in-frame clones and drops some. The sample gives about 140,000 clones, approximately 84% of which show up once; roughly 29% is in the top ten. CDR3 size: 12 residues. V gave up 1 base and J gave up 12 bases, with 10 bases separating them. CDR1 is SNHLY and CDR2 is FYNNEI in the germline V gene. The sample comprised PBMCs. This clonotype was obtained from a young man in good health and CMV-seropositive. V is TRBV2 and J is TRBJ2-1; no firm D call. Here the CDR3 DNA reads TGTGCCAGCAGTGAAGTTCTTGCAGGGCAGTTCTTC. Its translation: CASSEVLAGQFF.